This TCR beta chain was sequenced for a study of T cell changes during pregnancy in multiple sclerosis. TCRdb keeps only in-frame clones here, not all; method: immunoSEQ multiplex PCR. Among tens of thousands of clones listed, around 91% were seen once. The CDR3 totals 14 residues. The V gene's germline CDR1 is SGHNT and CDR2 YYREEE (reference sequence). J gave up 0 bases and V 10 bases, and 10 bases lay outside the gene matches. This chain connects TRBV5-4 to TRBJ2-7, with 7 bases fitting TRBD1. This TCR derives from a female donor in good health, enrolled as a control in a pregnancy study. Sequenced material: CD4+ T cells from peripheral blood mononuclear cells, taken in the second trimester of pregnancy. CDR3 in amino acids: CALRGGQSSYEQYF. CDR3 DNA: TGTGCCCTTCGTGGGGGACAGAGCTCCTACGAGCAGTACTTC.